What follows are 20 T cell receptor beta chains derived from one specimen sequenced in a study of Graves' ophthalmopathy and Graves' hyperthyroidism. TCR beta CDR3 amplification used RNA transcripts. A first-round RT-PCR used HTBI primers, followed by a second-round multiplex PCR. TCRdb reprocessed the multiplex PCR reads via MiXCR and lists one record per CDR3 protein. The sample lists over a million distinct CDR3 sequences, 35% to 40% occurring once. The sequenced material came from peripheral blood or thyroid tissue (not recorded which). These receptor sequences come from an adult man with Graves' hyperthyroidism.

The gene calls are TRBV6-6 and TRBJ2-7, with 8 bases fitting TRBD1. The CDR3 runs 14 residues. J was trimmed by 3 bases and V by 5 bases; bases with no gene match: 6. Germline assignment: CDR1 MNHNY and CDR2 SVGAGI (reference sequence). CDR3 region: CASSADRALYEQYF. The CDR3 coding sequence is TGTGCCAGCAGTGCGGACAGGGCCCTCTACGAGCAGTACTTC.

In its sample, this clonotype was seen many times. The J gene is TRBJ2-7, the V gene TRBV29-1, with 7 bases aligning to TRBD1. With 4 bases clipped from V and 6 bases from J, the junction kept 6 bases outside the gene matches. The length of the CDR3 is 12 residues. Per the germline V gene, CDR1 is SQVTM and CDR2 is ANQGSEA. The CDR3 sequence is CSVAGTDSEQYF. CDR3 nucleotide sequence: TGCAGCGTTGCCGGGACAGATTCCGAGCAGTACTTC.

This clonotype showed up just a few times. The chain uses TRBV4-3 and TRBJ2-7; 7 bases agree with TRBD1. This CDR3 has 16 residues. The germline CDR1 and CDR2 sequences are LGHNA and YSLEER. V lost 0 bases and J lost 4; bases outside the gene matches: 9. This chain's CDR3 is CASSQDPTGTAYEQYF. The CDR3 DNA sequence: TGCGCCAGCAGCCAAGATCCTACTGGGACAGCGTACGAGCAGTACTTC.

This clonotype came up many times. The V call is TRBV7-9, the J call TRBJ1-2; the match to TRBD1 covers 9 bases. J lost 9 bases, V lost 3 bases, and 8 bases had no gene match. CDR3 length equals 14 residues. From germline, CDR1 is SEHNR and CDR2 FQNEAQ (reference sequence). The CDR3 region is CASSFNPQGASYTF. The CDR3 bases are TGTGCCAGCAGCTTTAACCCACAGGGGGCCAGCTACACCTTC.

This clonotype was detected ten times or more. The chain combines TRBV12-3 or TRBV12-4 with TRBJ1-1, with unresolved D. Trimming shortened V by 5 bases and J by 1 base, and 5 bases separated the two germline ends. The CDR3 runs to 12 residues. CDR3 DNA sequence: TGTGCCAGCAGTCACAGGAACACTGAAGCTTTCTTT. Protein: CASSHRNTEAFF.

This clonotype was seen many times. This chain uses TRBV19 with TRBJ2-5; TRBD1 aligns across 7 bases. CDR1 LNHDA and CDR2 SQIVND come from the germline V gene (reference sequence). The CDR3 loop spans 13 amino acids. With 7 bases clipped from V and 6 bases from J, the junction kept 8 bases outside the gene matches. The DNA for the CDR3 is TGTGCCAGTATAGGGACAGATCCAAAGACCCAGTACTTC. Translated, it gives CASIGTDPKTQYF.

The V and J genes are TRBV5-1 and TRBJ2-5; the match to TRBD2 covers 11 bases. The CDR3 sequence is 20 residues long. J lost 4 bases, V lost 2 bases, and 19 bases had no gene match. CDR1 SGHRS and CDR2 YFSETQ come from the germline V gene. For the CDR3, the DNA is TGCGCCAGCAGCTTCGCCCTAGCGGGAGGAAGAGGATTGATGTCAGAGACCCAGTACTTC. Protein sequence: CASSFALAGGRGLMSETQYF.

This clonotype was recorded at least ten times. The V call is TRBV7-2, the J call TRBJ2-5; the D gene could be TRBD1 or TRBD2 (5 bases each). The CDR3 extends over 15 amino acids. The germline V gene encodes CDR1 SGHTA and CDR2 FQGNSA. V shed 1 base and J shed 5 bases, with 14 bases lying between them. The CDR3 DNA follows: TGTGCCAGCAGCTTAGACCCAGGGACGGGGGAGACCCAGTACTTC. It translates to CASSLDPGTGETQYF. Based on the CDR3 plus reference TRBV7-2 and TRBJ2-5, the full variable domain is GAGVSQSPSNKVTEKGKDVELRCDPISGHTALYWYRQSLGQGLEFLIYFQGNSAPDKSGLPSDRFSAERTGGSVSTLTIQRTQQEDSAVYLCASSLDPGTGETQYFGPGTRLLVL.

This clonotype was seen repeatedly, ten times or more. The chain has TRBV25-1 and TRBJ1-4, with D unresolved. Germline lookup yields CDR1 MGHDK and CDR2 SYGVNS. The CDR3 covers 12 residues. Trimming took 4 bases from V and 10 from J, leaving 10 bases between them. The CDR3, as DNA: TGTGCCAGCAGTGGAATCTTTGGAAAACTGTTTTTT. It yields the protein CASSGIFGKLFF. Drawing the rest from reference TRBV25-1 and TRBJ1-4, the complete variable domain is EADIYQTPRYLVIGTGKKITLECSQTMGHDKMYWYQQDPGMELHLIHYSYGVNSTEKGDLSSESTVSRIRTEHFPLTLESARPSHTSQYLCASSGIFGKLFFGSGTQLSVL.

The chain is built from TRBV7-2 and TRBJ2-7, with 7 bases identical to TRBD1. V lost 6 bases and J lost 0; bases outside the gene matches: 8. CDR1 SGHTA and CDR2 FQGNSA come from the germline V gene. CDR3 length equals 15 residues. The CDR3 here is CASRDTGTVSYEQYF. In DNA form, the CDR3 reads TGTGCCAGCAGAGATACCGGGACAGTCTCCTACGAGCAGTACTTC.

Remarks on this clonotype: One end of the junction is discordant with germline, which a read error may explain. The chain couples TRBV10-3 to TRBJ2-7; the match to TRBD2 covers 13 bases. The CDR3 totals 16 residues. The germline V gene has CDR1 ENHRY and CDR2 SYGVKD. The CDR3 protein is CASSYLRLAGGYEQYF. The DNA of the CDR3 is TGTGCCAGCAGTTACCTACGACTAGCGGGGGGCTACGAGCAGTACTTC.

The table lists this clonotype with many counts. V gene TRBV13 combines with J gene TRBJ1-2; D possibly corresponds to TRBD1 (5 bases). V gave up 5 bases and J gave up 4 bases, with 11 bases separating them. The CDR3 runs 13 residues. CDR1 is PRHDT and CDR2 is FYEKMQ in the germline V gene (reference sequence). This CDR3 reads CASSQFGAYGYTF. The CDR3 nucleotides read TGTGCCAGCAGCCAATTCGGGGCCTATGGCTACACCTTC.

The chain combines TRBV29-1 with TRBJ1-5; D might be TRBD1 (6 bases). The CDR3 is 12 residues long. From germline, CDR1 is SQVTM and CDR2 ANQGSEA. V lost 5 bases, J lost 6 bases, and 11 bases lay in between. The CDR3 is CSVQQGVQPQHF. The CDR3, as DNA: TGCAGCGTTCAACAGGGAGTTCAGCCCCAGCATTTT.

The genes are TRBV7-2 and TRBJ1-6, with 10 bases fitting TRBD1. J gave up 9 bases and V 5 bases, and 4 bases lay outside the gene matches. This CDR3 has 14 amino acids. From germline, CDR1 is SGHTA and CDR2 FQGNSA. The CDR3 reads CASSPRQGASPLHF. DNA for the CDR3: TGTGCCAGCAGCCCGAGACAGGGGGCTTCACCCCTCCACTTT.

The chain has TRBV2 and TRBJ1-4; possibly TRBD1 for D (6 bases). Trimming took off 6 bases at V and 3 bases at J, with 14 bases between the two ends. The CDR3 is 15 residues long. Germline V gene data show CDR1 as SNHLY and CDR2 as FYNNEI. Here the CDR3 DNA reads TGTGCCAGCAGACAGGGTTTGCTTCCTAATGAAAAACTGTTTTTT. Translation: CASRQGLLPNEKLFF.

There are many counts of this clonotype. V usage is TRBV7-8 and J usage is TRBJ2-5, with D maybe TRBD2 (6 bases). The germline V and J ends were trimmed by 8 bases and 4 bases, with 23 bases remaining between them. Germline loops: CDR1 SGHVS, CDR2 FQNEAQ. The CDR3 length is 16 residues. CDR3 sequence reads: CASGSVRDFSGETQYF. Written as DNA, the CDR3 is TGTGCCAGCGGATCAGTACGGGACTTCTCAGGAGAGACCCAGTACTTC.

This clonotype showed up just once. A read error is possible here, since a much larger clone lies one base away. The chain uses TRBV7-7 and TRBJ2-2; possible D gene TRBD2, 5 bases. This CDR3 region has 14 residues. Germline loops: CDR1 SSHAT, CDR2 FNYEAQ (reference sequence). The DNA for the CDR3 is TGTGCCAGCAGCCGCCCTAGGTCTCCCGGGGAGCTGCTTTTT. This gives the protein CASSRPRSPGELLF.

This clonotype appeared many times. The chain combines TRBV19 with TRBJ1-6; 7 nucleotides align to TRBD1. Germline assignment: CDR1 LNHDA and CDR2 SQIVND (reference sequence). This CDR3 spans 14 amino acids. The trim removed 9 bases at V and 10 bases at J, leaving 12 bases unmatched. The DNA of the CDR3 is TGTGCCAGCACGCCGGGACAGTCGCCCTCACCCCTCCACTTT. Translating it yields CASTPGQSPSPLHF.

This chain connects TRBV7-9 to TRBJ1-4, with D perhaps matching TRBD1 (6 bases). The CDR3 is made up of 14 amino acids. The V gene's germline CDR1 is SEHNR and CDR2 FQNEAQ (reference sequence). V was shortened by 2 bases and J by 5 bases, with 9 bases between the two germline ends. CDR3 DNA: TGTGCCAGCAGCTTAATGGGGGGCAATGAAAAACTGTTTTTT. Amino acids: CASSLMGGNEKLFF.

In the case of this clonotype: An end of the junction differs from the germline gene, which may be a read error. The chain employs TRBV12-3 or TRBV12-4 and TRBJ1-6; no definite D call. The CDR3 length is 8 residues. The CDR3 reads CASSLRLF. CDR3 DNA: TGTGCCAGCAGTTTACGACTCTTT.